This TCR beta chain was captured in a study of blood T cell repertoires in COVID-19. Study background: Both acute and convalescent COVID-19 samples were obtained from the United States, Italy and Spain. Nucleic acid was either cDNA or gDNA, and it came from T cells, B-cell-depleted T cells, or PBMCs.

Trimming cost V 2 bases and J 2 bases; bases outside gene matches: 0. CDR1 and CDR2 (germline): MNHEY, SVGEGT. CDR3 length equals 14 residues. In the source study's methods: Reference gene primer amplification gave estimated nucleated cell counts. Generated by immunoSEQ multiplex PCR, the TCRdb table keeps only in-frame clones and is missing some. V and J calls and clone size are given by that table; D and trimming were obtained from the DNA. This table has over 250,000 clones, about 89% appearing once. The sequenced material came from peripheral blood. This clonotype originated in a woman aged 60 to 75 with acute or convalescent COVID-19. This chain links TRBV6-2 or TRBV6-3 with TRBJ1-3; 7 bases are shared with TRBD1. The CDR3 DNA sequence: TGTGCCAGCAGTTACACAGGGGCTGGAAACACCATATATTTT. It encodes CASSYTGAGNTIYF.